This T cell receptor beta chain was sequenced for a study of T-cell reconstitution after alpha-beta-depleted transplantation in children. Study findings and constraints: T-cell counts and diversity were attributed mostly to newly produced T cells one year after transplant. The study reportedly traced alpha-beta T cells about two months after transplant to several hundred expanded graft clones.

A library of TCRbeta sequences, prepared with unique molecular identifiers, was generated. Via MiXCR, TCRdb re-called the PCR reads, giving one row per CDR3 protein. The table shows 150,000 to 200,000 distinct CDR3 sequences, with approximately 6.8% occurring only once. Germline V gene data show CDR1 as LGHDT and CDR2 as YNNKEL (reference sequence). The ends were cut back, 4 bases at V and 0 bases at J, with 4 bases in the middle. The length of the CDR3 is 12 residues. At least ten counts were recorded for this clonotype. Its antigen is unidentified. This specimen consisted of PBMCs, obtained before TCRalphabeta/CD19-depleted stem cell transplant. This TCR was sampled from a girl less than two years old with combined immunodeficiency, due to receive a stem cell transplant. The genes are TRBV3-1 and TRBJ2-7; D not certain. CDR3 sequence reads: CASSPSSYEQYF. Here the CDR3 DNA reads TGTGCCAGCAGCCCTAGCTCCTACGAGCAGTACTTC.